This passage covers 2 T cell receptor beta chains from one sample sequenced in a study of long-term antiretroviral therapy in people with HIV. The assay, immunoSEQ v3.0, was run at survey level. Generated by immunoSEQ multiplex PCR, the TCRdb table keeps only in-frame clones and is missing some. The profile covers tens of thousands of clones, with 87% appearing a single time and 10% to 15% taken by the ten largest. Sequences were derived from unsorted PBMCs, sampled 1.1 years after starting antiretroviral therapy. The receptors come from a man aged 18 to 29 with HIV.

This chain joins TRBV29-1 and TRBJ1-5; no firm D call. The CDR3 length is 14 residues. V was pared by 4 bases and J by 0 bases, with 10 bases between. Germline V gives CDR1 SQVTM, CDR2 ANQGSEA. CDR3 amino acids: CSVADPYSNQPQHF. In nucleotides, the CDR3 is TGCAGCGTTGCGGATCCATATAGCAATCAGCCCCAGCATTTT.

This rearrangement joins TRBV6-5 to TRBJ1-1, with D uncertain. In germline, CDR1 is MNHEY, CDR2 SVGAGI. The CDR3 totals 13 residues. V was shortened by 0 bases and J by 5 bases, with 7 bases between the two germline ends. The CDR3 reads CASSYSLGTEAFF. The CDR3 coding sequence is TGTGCCAGCAGTTACTCGTTGGGTACTGAAGCTTTCTTT.